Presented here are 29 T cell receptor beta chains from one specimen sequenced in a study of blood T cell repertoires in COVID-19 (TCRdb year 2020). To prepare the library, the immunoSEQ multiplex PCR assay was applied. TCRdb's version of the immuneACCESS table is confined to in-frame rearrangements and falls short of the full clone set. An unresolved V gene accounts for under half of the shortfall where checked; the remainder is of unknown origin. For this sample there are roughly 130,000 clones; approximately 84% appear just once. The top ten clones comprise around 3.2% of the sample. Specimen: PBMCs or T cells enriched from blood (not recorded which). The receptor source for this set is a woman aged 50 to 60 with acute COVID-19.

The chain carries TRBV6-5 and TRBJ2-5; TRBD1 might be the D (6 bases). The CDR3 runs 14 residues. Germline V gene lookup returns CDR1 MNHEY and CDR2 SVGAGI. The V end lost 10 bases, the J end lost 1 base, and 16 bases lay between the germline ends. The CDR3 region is CATGQRVAQETQYF. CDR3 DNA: TGTGCCACCGGACAGAGAGTCGCCCAAGAGACCCAGTACTTC.

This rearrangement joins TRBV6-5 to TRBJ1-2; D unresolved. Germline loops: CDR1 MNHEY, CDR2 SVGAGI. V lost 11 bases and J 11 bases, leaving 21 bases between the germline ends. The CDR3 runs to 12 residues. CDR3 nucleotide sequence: TGTGCCTGTGCTAGCACCCATAACTTGTACACCTTC. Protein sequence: CACASTHNLYTF.

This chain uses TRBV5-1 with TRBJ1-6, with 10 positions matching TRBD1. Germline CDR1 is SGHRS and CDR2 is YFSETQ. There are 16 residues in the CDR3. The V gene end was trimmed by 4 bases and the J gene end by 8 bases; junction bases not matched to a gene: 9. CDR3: CASSPAAGTGDSPLHF. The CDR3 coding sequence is TGCGCCAGCAGCCCAGCTGCCGGGACAGGGGATTCACCCCTCCACTTT.

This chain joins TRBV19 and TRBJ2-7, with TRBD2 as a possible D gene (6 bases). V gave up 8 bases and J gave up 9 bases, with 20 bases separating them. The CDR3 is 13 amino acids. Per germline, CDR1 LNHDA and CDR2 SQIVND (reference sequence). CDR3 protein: CASSGSGAPGQYF. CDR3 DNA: TGTGCCAGTTCCGGTAGCGGCGCTCCGGGGCAGTACTTC.

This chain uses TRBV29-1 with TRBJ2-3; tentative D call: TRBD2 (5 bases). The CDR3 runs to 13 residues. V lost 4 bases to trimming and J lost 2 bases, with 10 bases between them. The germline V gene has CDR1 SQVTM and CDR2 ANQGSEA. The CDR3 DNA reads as TGCAGCGTTGTTCTAGCCTACACAGATACGCAGTATTTT. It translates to CSVVLAYTDTQYF.

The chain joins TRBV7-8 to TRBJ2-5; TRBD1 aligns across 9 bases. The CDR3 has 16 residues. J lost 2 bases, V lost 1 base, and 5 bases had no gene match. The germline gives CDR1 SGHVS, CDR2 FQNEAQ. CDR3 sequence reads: CASSLGPGQGQETQYF. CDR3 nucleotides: TGTGCCAGCAGCTTAGGCCCGGGACAGGGACAAGAGACCCAGTACTTC.

CDR3 sequence: CAWSVPGAGYGYTF. The CDR3 DNA reads TGTGCCTGGAGTGTACCAGGGGCCGGCTATGGCTACACCTTC. This chain links TRBV30 with TRBJ1-2, with a possible D match to TRBD1 (6 bases). The CDR3 is 14 amino acids. Between the trimmed V and J ends, which lost 0 bases and 4 bases, there was a span of 12 bases. CDR1 and CDR2 (germline): GTSNPN, SVGIG (reference sequence).

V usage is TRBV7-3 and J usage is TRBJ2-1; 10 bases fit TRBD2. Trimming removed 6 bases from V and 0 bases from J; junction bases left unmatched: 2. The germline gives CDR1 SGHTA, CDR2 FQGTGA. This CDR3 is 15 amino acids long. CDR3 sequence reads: CASSSSGGSYNEQFF. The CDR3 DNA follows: TGTGCCAGCAGTTCTAGCGGGGGCTCCTACAATGAGCAGTTCTTC.

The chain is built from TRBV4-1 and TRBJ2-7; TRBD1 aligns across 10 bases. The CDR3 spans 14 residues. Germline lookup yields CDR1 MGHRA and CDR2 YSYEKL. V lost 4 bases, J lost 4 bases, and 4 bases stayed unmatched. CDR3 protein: CASSLDRGLYEQYF. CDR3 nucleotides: TGCGCCAGCAGCCTGGACAGGGGGTTATACGAGCAGTACTTC.

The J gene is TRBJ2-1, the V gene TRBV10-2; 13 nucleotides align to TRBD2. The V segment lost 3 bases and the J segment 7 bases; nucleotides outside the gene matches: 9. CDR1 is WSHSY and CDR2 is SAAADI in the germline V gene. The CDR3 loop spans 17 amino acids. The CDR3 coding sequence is TGCGCCAGCAGTGACCCAAGGGGGACTAGCGGGATAAATGAGCAGTTCTTC. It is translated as CASSDPRGTSGINEQFF.

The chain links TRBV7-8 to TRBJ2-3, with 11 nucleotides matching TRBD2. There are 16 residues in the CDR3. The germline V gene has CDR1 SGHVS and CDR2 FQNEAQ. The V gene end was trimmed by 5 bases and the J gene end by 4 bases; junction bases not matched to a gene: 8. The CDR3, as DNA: TGTGCCAGCAGCGCCTTACTAGCGGGAGATGCAGATACGCAGTATTTT. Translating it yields CASSALLAGDADTQYF.

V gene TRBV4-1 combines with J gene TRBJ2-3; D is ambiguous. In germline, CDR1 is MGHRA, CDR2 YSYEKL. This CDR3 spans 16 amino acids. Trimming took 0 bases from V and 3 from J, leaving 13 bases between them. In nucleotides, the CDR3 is TGCGCCAGCAGCCAAGAACCGGGTTTGTTGACAGATACGCAGTATTTT. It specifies CASSQEPGLLTDTQYF.

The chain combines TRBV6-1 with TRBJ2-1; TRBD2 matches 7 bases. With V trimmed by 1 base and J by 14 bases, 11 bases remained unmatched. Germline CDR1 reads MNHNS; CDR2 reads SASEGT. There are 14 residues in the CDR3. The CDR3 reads CASSEGSVRDYKFF. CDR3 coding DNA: TGTGCCAGCAGTGAAGGGTCAGTCCGGGACTATAAGTTCTTC.

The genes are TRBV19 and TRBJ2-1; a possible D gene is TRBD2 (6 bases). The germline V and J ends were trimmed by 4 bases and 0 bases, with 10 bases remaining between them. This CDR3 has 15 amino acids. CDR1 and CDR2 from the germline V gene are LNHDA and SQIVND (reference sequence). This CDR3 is CASSRPGSSYNEQFF. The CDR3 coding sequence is TGTGCCAGTAGTAGGCCCGGGAGCTCCTACAATGAGCAGTTCTTC.

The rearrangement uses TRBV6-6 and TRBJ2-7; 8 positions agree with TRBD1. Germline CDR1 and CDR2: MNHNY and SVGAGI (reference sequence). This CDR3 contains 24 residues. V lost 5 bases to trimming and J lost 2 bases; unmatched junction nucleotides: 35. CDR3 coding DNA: TGTGCCAGCAGTCCCACCACCCGGACAGGGTATAGGGGGTTTACTGGGCAAGGGGCCTACGAGCAGTACTTC. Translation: CASSPTTRTGYRGFTGQGAYEQYF.

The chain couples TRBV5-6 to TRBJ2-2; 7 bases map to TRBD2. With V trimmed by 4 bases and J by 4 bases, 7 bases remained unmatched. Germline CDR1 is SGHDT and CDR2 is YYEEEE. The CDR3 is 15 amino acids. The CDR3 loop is CASSMPTSVTGELFF. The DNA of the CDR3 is TGTGCCAGCAGCATGCCTACTAGCGTCACCGGGGAGCTGTTTTTT.

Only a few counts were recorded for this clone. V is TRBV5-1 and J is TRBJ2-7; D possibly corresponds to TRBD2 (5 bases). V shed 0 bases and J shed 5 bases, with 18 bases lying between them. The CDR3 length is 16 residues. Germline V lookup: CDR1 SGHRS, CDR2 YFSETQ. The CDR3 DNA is TGCGCCAGCAGCTTGGGGCACGGGAACTTCCTTGACGAGCAGTACTTC. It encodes CASSLGHGNFLDEQYF.

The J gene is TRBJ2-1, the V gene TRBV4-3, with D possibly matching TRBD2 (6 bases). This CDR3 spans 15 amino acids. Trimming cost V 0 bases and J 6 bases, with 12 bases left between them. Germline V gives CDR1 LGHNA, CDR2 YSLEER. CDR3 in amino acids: CASSQDQGGFNEQFF. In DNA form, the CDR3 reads TGCGCCAGCAGCCAAGATCAAGGAGGGTTCAATGAGCAGTTCTTC.

CDR3 residues: CASSIGSRVVEKLFF. CDR3 nucleotide sequence: TGTGCCAGTAGTATAGGGTCCAGGGTGGTTGAAAAACTGTTTTTT. The rearrangement links TRBV19 to TRBJ1-4, with D possibly being TRBD1 (5 bases). The CDR3 totals 15 residues. The germline CDR1 and CDR2 sequences are LNHDA and SQIVND (reference sequence). V lost 1 base, J lost 7 bases, and 13 bases lay in between.

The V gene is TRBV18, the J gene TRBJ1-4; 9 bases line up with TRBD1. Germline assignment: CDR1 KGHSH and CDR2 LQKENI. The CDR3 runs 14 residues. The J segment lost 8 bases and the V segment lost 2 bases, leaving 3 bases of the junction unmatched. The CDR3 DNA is TGTGCCAGCTCACCAGGGACAGGGTTAGAAAAACTGTTTTTT. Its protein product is CASSPGTGLEKLFF.

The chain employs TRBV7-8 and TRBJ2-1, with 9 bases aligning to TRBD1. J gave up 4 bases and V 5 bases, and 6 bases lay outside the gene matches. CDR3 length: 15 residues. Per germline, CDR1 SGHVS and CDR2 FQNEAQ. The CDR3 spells CASSVRQGGYNEQFF. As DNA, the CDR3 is TGTGCCAGCAGCGTCAGACAGGGGGGTTACAATGAGCAGTTCTTC.

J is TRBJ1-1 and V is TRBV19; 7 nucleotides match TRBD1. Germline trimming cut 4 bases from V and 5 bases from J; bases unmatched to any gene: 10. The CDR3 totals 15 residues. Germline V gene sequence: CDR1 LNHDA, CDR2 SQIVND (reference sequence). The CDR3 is CASSNRQGRRTEAFF. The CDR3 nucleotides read TGTGCCAGTAGTAACAGACAGGGCCGGAGAACTGAAGCTTTCTTT. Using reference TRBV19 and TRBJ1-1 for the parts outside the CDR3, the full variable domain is DGGITQSPKYLFRKEGQNVTLSCEQNLNHDAMYWYRQDPGQGLRLIYYSQIVNDFQKGDIAEGYSVSREKKESFPLTVTSAQKNPTAFYLCASSNRQGRRTEAFFGQGTRLTVV.

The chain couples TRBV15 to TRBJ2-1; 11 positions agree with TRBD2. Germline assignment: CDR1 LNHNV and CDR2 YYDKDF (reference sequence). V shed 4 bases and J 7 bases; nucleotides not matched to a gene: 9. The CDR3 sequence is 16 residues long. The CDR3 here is CATSTRLAGFLNEQFF. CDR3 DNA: TGTGCCACCAGCACCCGACTAGCGGGATTTCTAAATGAGCAGTTCTTC.

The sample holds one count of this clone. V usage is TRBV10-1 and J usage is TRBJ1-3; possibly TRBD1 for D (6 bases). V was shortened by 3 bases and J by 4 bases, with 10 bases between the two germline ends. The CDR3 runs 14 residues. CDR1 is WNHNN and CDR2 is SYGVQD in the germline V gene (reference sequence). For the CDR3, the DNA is TGCGCCAGCAGTGAAGGGGGTCTCGGAAACACCATATATTTT. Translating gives CASSEGGLGNTIYF.

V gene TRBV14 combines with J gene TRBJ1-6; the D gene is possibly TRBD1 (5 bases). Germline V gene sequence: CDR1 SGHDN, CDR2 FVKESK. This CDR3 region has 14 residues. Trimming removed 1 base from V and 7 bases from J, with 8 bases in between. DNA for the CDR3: TGTGCCAGCAGCCAAGTAAAGGGGAATTCACCCCTCCACTTT. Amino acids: CASSQVKGNSPLHF. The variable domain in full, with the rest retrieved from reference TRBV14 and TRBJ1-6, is EAGVTQFPSHSVIEKGQTVTLRCDPISGHDNLYWYRRVMGKEIKFLLHFVKESKQDESGMPNNRFLAERTGGTYSTLKVQPAELEDSGVYFCASSQVKGNSPLHFGNGTRLTVT.

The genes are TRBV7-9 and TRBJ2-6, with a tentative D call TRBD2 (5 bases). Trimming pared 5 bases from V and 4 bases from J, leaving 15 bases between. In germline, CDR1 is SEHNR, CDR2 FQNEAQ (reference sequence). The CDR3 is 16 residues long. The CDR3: CASSGSRVPGANVLTF. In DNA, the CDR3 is TGTGCCAGCAGCGGCTCGAGGGTCCCCGGGGCCAACGTCCTGACTTTC.

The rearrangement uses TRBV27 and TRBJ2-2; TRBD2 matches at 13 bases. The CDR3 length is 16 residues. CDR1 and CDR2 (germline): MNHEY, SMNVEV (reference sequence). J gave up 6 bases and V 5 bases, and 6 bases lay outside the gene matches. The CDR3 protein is CASSKTSGRWAGELFF. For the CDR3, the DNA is TGTGCCAGCAGTAAGACTAGCGGGAGGTGGGCCGGGGAGCTGTTTTTT.

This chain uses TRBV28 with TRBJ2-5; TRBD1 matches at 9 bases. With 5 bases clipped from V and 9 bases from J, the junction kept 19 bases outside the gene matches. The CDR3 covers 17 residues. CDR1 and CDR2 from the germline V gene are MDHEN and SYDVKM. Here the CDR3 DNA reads TGTGCCAGCAGTCTCCTCTCCTCTTGGACAGGGGTGACCTCCCAGTACTTC. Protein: CASSLLSSWTGVTSQYF. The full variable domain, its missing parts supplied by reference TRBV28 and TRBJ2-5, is DVKVTQSSRYLVKRTGEKVFLECVQDMDHENMFWYRQDPGLGLRLIYFSYDVKMKEKGDIPEGYSVSREKKERFSLILESASTNQTSMYLCASSLLSSWTGVTSQYFGPGTRLLVL.

This CDR3 reads CASSLAASGVYEQYF. The CDR3 nucleotides read TGTGCCAGCAGCTTAGCGGCTAGCGGGGTGTACGAGCAGTACTTC. The chain employs TRBV7-2 and TRBJ2-7; 9 bases are a match to TRBD2. Germline V CDR1 and CDR2: SGHTA, FQGNSA. This CDR3 is built from 15 residues. V was clipped by 0 bases and J by 4 bases; unmatched bases: 4. The full variable domain, completed using reference TRBV7-2 and TRBJ2-7, is GAGVSQSPSNKVTEKGKDVELRCDPISGHTALYWYRQSLGQGLEFLIYFQGNSAPDKSGLPSDRFSAERTGGSVSTLTIQRTQQEDSAVYLCASSLAASGVYEQYFGPGTRLTVT.